This is a list of T cell receptor beta chains from one sample in a study of cytomegalovirus exposure and HLA in healthy donors. Sequenced by immunoSEQ multiplex PCR; TCRdb stores in-frame clones only, minus some. This table holds over 100,000 clones, more than 60% found once. Specimen: PBMCs. These receptors were collected from a man aged 35 to 55 in good health and CMV-seropositive. Both conserved end residues are trimmed from each CDR3.

length,V,CDR3
13,TRBV9,ASSVDLATSYEQY
12,TRBV4-2,ASSSGTSDYEQY
13,TRBV7-3,ASSLQAGGGTGYT
11,TRBV9,ASSVGVDSPLH
13,TRBV7-2,ASSLQAGDTDTQY
12,TRBV10-3,AIQASPPGNEQF
15,TRBV10-3,AISGTSGRSSTGELF
11,TRBV19,ASSSGGSYEQY
13,TRBV6-1,ASSEAGGRGYEQY
14,TRBV6-1,ASSDPGTGRDDEQF
14,TRBV2,ASSEGAGGGNQPQH
11,TRBV2,AGDRAGTDTQY
14,TRBV5-4,ASSPPGGTYNSPLH
12,TRBV6-4,ASSRSGDGQPQH
13,TRBV7-2,ASRGQSFSGNTIY
16,TRBV5-1,ASSTTTDPISGANVLT
11,TRBV9,ASSVSTGFEQF
12,TRBV2,ASRQGSSSYEQY
12,TRBV13,ASSRPSKRYEQY
14,TRBV14,ASSPFTGGEYNEQF
11,TRBV2,ASKYRGPGELF
14,TRBV7-2,ASSLGPPGSTDTQY
16,TRBV4-1,ASSQDRASGGAGDEQF
14,TRBV7-2,ASSTRSGGAGNTIY
12,TRBV6-6,ASRTTGTDTEAF
14,TRBV6-5,ASSYLGTGTQETQY
13,TRBV11-2,ASSPGLAGAYEQY
13,TRBV5-4,ASSPGLAGEGELF
12,TRBV19,ASSMGGDTGELF
10,TRBV6-6,ASSKQGTEAF
12,TRBV5-1,ASSRTGQLDGYT
10,TRBV25-1,ASSQGPYGYT
11,TRBV11-2,ASSLGLANEQF
11,TRBV11-1,ASESSGSYEQY
12,TRBV6-6,ASKRDRENNEQF
16,TRBV7-2,ASSPGQGMPGGGDEQY
13,TRBV18,ASSPSGTGLNEQF
13,TRBV4-2,ASSQLLGAKPFYT
10,TRBV10-3,AIRGGSYEQY
13,TRBV29-1,SVEDPTGLRNEQF
13,TRBV5-4,ASSEGRGSPYGYT
13,TRBV4-2,ASSQEGGGRYEQY
13,TRBV5-6,ASSLSGTGLYEQY
12,TRBV19,ASRPTGVNTEAF
12,TRBV9,ASSESSGYNEQF
16,TRBV6-4,ASSDLYRPLLSGNTIY
12,TRBV2,ASSGDRGNQPQH
11,TRBV2,ASRESIMRGYT
18,TRBV30,AWSVEFTLLAGVETDTQY
12,TRBV2,ASTGQGMGGEQY
13,TRBV2,ASRALATAFNEQF
14,TRBV18,ASSPRGQGREETQY
13,TRBV7-6,ASSQSWGRDQPQH